These 27 T cell receptor beta chains were sequenced from one sample in a study of T cell responses to AZD1222 COVID-19 vaccine. Clones were sequenced by immunoSEQ multiplex PCR, and TCRdb holds only the in-frame ones, with some missing. The table has over 150,000 clones, about 90% seen once; the top ten hold around 5.5%. The sample was peripheral blood, taken on day 0 of AZD1222 vaccination. The receptor set was obtained from an adult in good health.

The J gene is TRBJ2-2, the V gene TRBV27; TRBD2 matches 8 bases. The CDR3 is 17 amino acids. Germline assignment: CDR1 MNHEY and CDR2 SMNVEV (reference sequence). Trimming at V came to 2 bases and at J to 0 bases, leaving 5 bases not matched to a gene. The CDR3 here is CASSLKAGGANTGELFF. As DNA, the CDR3 is TGTGCCAGCAGTTTAAAGGCGGGAGGCGCGAACACCGGGGAGCTGTTTTTT.

There are a few counts of this clone. The chain employs TRBV9 and TRBJ2-5, with 13 bases aligning to TRBD2. V was clipped by 3 bases and J by 2 bases; unmatched bases: 4. This CDR3 region has 16 residues. Germline V CDR1 and CDR2: SGDLS, YYNGEE. CDR3 DNA: TGTGCCAGCAGCGCGATGGGACTAGCGGGACAAGAGACCCAGTACTTC. As protein: CASSAMGLAGQETQYF.

This clone was found once. The V call is TRBV6-5, the J call TRBJ1-2; 8 bases are a match to TRBD1. In germline, CDR1 is MNHEY, CDR2 SVGAGI. The CDR3 covers 14 residues. V lost 5 bases to trimming and J lost 7 bases; unmatched junction nucleotides: 9. The CDR3 DNA follows: TGTGCCAGCAGTCGGTCGACAGGGGCGGGTGGCTACACCTTC. Its protein product is CASSRSTGAGGYTF.

This CDR3 is CAWRWQNTEAFF. The DNA for the CDR3 is TGTGCCTGGAGATGGCAGAACACTGAAGCTTTCTTT. V gene TRBV30 combines with J gene TRBJ1-1, with D unresolved. With 3 bases removed from V and 1 base from J, the gap between germline ends came to 6 bases. There are 12 residues in the CDR3. CDR1 and CDR2 from the germline V gene are GTSNPN and SVGIG (reference sequence).

The chain combines TRBV5-4 with TRBJ2-5; 7 bases fit TRBD2. Germline-derived CDR1 and CDR2 are SGHNT and YYREEE (reference sequence). V lost 0 bases to trimming and J lost 5 bases; unmatched junction nucleotides: 7. There are 15 residues in the CDR3. This CDR3 is CASSLAGGSWETQYF. The CDR3 DNA is TGTGCCAGCAGCTTGGCCGGCGGGAGTTGGGAGACCCAGTACTTC.

V and J are TRBV4-3 and TRBJ2-7; 9 positions match TRBD2. In germline, CDR1 is LGHNA, CDR2 YSLEER. The CDR3 is made up of 17 amino acids. Trimming took 0 bases from V and 5 from J; bases not matched to a gene: 11. The CDR3 protein is CASSQDAAGGPLDEQYF. The CDR3 nucleotides read TGCGCCAGCAGCCAAGATGCGGCGGGAGGGCCCCTCGACGAGCAGTACTTC.

V usage is TRBV9 and J usage is TRBJ2-5; D is possibly TRBD2 (6 bases). Germline V gene data show CDR1 as SGDLS and CDR2 as YYNGEE. With 0 bases removed from V and 1 base from J, the gap between germline ends came to 13 bases. This CDR3 has 16 residues. The CDR3 DNA follows: TGTGCCAGCAGCGTAGCGGCTAGCGCGAGCCAAGAGACCCAGTACTTC. Its translation is CASSVAASASQETQYF.

This clone has just one count. This chain links TRBV19 with TRBJ1-6; D gene ambiguous. V was clipped by 5 bases and J by 14 bases, with 16 bases between them. The CDR3 contains 13 residues. CDR1 LNHDA and CDR2 SQIVND come from the germline V gene (reference sequence). Written as DNA, the CDR3 is TGTGCCAGTAGTGCTATGTCGTCCATAGCCCTCCACTTT. Translated, it gives CASSAMSSIALHF.

The rearrangement uses TRBV5-6 and TRBJ2-5, with D perhaps being TRBD1 or TRBD2 (7 bases each). CDR1 is SGHDT, CDR2 YYEEEE, per germline. There are 14 residues in the CDR3. V was pared by 4 bases and J by 2 bases, with 12 bases between. In nucleotides, the CDR3 is TGTGCCAGCAGCAGCGGGACAGTTCAAGAGACCCAGTACTTC. This translates into CASSSGTVQETQYF.

The chain has TRBV10-3 and TRBJ2-7; the match to TRBD1 covers 7 bases. This CDR3 spans 20 amino acids. The trim removed 0 bases at V and 6 bases at J, leaving 23 bases unmatched. Germline V CDR1 and CDR2: ENHRY, SYGVKD. Here the CDR3 reads CAISESAVATDRARRIEQYF. CDR3 bases: TGTGCCATCAGTGAGTCGGCAGTAGCCACCGACAGGGCGAGGAGGATCGAGCAGTACTTC.

This clone was counted once. The V and J genes are TRBV7-2 and TRBJ2-1, with D tentatively TRBD1 (6 bases). CDR3 length equals 14 residues. CDR1 and CDR2 from the germline V gene are SGHTA and FQGNSA. V lost 0 bases and J 8 bases, leaving 11 bases between the germline ends. The CDR3 bases are TGTGCCAGCAGCTTAGCGGTCAGGGGCCATGAGCAGTTCTTC. Its translation is CASSLAVRGHEQFF.

This rearrangement joins TRBV6-5 to TRBJ2-2; 8 nucleotides align to TRBD2. This CDR3 has 15 amino acids. The germline gives CDR1 MNHEY, CDR2 SVGAGI. Losses at the gene ends were 5 bases for V and 0 bases for J; bases not matched to a gene: 2. The CDR3 coding sequence is TGTGCCAGCAGTAATAGCGGGGCGAACACCGGGGAGCTGTTTTTT. Amino acid sequence: CASSNSGANTGELFF.

The chain couples TRBV30 to TRBJ1-1; D is perhaps TRBD1 (5 bases). Trimming cost V 0 bases and J 3 bases, with 11 bases left between them. Germline V gives CDR1 GTSNPN, CDR2 SVGIG (reference sequence). The CDR3 contains 14 residues. Written as DNA, the CDR3 is TGTGCCTGGAGTGTACCCTGGGGCGACACTGAAGCTTTCTTT. It specifies CAWSVPWGDTEAFF.

The rearrangement joins TRBV6-5 to TRBJ2-2; no reliable D call. V shed 2 bases and J shed 1 base, with 8 bases lying between them. CDR1 and CDR2 (germline): MNHEY, SVGAGI. The CDR3 covers 15 residues. The CDR3 reads CASSYQQRNTGELFF. DNA for the CDR3: TGTGCCAGCAGTTACCAACAGAGGAACACCGGGGAGCTGTTTTTT.

On this clone itself: One base separates it from a far larger clone, so it is likely a read error. The chain has TRBV19 and TRBJ2-5; 8 bases are a match to TRBD2. The V and J ends lost 5 bases and 1 base, in that order; junction bases with no gene match: 9. CDR1 and CDR2 from the germline V gene are LNHDA and SQIVND (reference sequence). CDR3 length equals 16 residues. CDR3 DNA: TGTGCCAGTAGTCTCGGGGGGCGGGGGGCCCAAGAGACCCAGTACTTC. It translates to CASSLGGRGAQETQYF. Together with reference TRBV19 and TRBJ2-5, the CDR3 gives the full variable domain: DGGITQSPKYLFRKEGQNVTLSCEQNLNHDAMYWYRQDPGQGLRLIYYSQIVNDFQKGDIAEGYSVSREKKESFPLTVTSAQKNPTAFYLCASSLGGRGAQETQYFGPGTRLLVL.

The chain couples TRBV6-5 to TRBJ2-6; no reliable D call. This CDR3 contains 12 residues. Germline lookup yields CDR1 MNHEY and CDR2 SVGAGI. V gave up 7 bases and J gave up 3 bases, with 4 bases separating them. This CDR3 is CASISGANVLTF. For the CDR3, the DNA is TGTGCCAGCATTAGTGGGGCCAACGTCCTGACTTTC.

The CDR3: CASSLGWTGAFYEQYF. CDR3 bases: TGTGCCAGCAGCTTAGGGTGGACAGGGGCCTTCTACGAGCAGTACTTC. This chain connects TRBV7-8 to TRBJ2-7, with 9 bases aligning to TRBD1. The CDR3 extends over 16 amino acids. Looked up from germline, CDR1 is SGHVS and CDR2 is FQNEAQ. V was pared by 1 base and J by 3 bases, with 7 bases of the junction left unmatched.

The chain joins TRBV11-2 to TRBJ1-1; D might be TRBD1 (5 bases). The CDR3 has 16 residues. CDR1 is SGHAT, CDR2 FQNNGV, per germline. V lost 5 bases and J lost 2, with 18 bases in between. In nucleotides, the CDR3 is TGTGCCAGCAGCGTAATCTTAGGACATACCAACACTGAAGCTTTCTTT. Its translation is CASSVILGHTNTEAFF.

The chain links TRBV6-5 to TRBJ2-3, with TRBD1 identical over 8 bases. Germline V lookup: CDR1 MNHEY, CDR2 SVGAGI. V lost 6 bases to trimming and J lost 3 bases; unmatched junction nucleotides: 5. The CDR3 spans 14 residues. CDR3 nucleotide sequence: TGTGCCAGCAGCGAGCAGGGGGCGACAGATACGCAGTATTTT. Translated: CASSEQGATDTQYF.

The chain's CDR3 is CASSDVPGARVDTEAFF. The CDR3, as DNA: TGTGCCAGCAGTGACGTTCCGGGGGCGAGGGTGGACACTGAAGCTTTCTTT. The chain combines TRBV6-1 with TRBJ1-1; D is possibly TRBD1 (6 bases). CDR1 is MNHNS, CDR2 SASEGT, per germline. Trimming left V 3 bases short and J 3 bases short, with 20 bases between. The CDR3 length is 17 residues.

The rearrangement links TRBV3-1 (or the pseudogene TRBV3-2) to TRBJ1-6, with 11 bases that match TRBD1. The J segment lost 9 bases and the V segment lost 3 bases, leaving 4 bases of the junction unmatched. The CDR3 is 15 amino acids. CDR1 and CDR2 (germline): LGHDT, YNNKEL (reference sequence). In DNA, the CDR3 is TGTGCCAGCAGCCAGGGACAGGGGGATAGTTCACCCCTCCACTTT. Translated, it gives CASSQGQGDSSPLHF.

The chain has TRBV30 and TRBJ2-7, with no clear D. The V and J ends lost 4 bases and 3 bases respectively, with 7 bases between them. Germline V lookup: CDR1 GTSNPN, CDR2 SVGIG (reference sequence). The CDR3 covers 11 residues. The CDR3 is CAWTGGYEQYF. DNA of the CDR3: TGTGCCTGGACAGGTGGCTACGAGCAGTACTTC. The full variable domain, with the rest looked up from reference TRBV30 and TRBJ2-7, is SQTIHQWPATLVQPVGSPLSLECTVEGTSNPNLYWYRQAAGRGLQLLFYSVGIGQISSEVPQNLSASRPQDRQFILSSKKLLLSDSGFYLCAWTGGYEQYFGPGTRLTVT.

This sequence joins TRBV28 and TRBJ1-6; D is perhaps TRBD1 (6 bases). The CDR3 has 14 residues. Germline values: CDR1 MDHEN, CDR2 SYDVKM. V was trimmed by 6 bases and J by 6 bases, leaving 12 bases between them. The CDR3 protein is CASSIDRINSPLHF. The DNA of the CDR3 is TGTGCCAGCAGCATTGACAGGATTAATTCACCCCTCCACTTT.

The V call is TRBV6-2 or TRBV6-3, the J call TRBJ2-3; D call uncertain. Trimming took off 2 bases at V and 3 bases at J, with 12 bases between the two ends. Looked up from germline, CDR1 is MNHEY and CDR2 is SVGEGT. CDR3 length: 15 residues. This CDR3 reads CASSYVNPGTDTQYF. The CDR3, as DNA: TGTGCCAGCAGTTACGTAAACCCCGGGACAGATACGCAGTATTTT.

This chain joins TRBV7-9 and TRBJ2-1, with 8 bases matching TRBD2. CDR1 and CDR2 from the germline V gene are SEHNR and FQNEAQ (reference sequence). This CDR3 comprises 15 residues. The trim removed 3 bases at V and 4 bases at J, leaving 5 bases unmatched. For the CDR3, the DNA is TGTGCCAGCAGCTTTCGGGCGGGAGGATACAATGAGCAGTTCTTC. It specifies CASSFRAGGYNEQFF.

This chain links TRBV5-5 with TRBJ1-6; 11 positions match TRBD1. CDR3 length equals 14 residues. The germline gives CDR1 SGHKS, CDR2 YYEKEE (reference sequence). The junction had 4 bases not matched to a gene; V was cut back by 5 bases and J by 9 bases. Here the CDR3 reads CASRRDRGFSPLHF. The CDR3 DNA is TGTGCCAGCAGACGGGACAGGGGGTTTTCACCCCTCCACTTT. Looking up the rest from reference TRBV5-5 and TRBJ1-6 gives the full variable domain: DAGVTQSPTHLIKTRGQQVTLRCSPISGHKSVSWYQQVLGQGPQFIFQYYEKEERGRGNFPDRFSARQFPNYSSELNVNALLLGDSALYLCASRRDRGFSPLHFGNGTRLTVT.

The chain is built from TRBV7-2 and TRBJ2-1, with D possibly being TRBD2 (7 bases). Germline CDR1 and CDR2: SGHTA and FQGNSA. Trimming took off 1 base at V and 6 bases at J, with 16 bases between the two ends. CDR3 length equals 16 residues. This CDR3 is CASSLVTGRVGNEQFF. In DNA form, the CDR3 reads TGTGCCAGCAGCTTAGTAACAGGGAGGGTCGGCAATGAGCAGTTCTTC.